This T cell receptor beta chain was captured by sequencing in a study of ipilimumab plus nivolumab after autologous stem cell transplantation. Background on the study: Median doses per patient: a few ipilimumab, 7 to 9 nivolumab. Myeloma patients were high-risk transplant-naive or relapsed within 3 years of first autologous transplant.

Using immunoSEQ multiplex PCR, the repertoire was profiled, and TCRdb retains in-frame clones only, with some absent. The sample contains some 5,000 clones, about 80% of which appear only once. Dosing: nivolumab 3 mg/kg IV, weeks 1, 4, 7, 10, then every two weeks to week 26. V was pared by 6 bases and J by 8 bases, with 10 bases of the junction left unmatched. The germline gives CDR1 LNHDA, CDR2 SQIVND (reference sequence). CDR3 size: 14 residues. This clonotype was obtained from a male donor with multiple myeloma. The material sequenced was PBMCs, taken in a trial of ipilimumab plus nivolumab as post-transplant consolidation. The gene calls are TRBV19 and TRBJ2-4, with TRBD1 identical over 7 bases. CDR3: CASRPRDRVDIQYF. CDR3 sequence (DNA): TGTGCCAGTAGGCCCCGGGACAGAGTAGACATTCAGTACTTC.